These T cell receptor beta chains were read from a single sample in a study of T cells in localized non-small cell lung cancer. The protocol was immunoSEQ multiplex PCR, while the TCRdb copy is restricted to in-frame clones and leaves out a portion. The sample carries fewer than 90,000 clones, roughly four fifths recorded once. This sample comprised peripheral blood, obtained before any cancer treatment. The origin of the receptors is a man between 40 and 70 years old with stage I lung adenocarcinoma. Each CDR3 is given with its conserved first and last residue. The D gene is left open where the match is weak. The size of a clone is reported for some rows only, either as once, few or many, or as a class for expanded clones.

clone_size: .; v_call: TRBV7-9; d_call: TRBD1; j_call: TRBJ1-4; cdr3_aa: CASSSTRTGRRATNEKLFF; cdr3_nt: TGTGCCAGCAGCTCGACCAGGACAGGGAGGAGGGCAACTAATGAAAAACTGTTTTTT
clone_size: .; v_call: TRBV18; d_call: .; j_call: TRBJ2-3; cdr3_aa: CASSPFVKTDTQYF; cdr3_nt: TGTGCCAGCTCACCCTTCGTCAAAACGGATACGCAGTATTTT
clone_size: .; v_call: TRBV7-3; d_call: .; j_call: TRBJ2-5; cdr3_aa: CASSLRPTFQETQYF; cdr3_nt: TGTGCCAGCAGCTTAAGGCCGACATTTCAAGAGACCCAGTACTTC
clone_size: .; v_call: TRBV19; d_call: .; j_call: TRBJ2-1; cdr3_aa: CASSDRPSSYNEQFF; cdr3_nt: TGTGCCAGTAGCGATAGACCGAGCTCCTACAATGAGCAGTTCTTC
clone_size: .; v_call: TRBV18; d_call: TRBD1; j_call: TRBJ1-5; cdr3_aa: CASSDGQGAALNQPQHF; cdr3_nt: TGTGCCAGCTCAGACGGACAGGGGGCCGCCCTGAATCAGCCCCAGCATTTT
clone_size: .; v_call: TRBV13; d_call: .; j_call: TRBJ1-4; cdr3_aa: CASSRRPTTNEKLFF; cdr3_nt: TGTGCCAGCAGCCGCCGACCCACAACTAATGAAAAACTGTTTTTT
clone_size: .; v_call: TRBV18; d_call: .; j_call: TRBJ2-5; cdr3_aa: CASSPGQRETQYF; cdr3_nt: TGTGCCAGCTCACCGGGGCAGAGAGAGACCCAGTACTTC
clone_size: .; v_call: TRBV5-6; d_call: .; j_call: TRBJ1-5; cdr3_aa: CASSRAEGFYGQPQHF; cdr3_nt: TGTGCCAGCAGCCGAGCCGAAGGGTTTTATGGTCAGCCCCAGCATTTT
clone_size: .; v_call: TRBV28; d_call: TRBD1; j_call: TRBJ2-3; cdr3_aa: CASRGQGGGTDTQYF; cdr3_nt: TGTGCCAGCAGGGGGCAAGGGGGCGGAACAGATACGCAGTATTTT
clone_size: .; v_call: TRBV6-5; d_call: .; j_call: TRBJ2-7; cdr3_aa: CASSYSSSYEQYF; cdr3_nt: TGTGCCAGCAGTTACAGCAGCTCCTACGAGCAGTACTTC
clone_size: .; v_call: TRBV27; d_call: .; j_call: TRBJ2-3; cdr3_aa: CASSYPRGTQYF; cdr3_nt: TGTGCCAGCAGTTATCCCCGGGGTACGCAGTATTTT
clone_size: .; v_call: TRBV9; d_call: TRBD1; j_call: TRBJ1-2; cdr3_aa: CASSVGRGQGYGYTF; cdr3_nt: TGTGCCAGCAGCGTAGGGAGGGGACAGGGTTACGGCTACACCTTC
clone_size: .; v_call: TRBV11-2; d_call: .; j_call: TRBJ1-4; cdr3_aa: CASSLYLTSNEKLFF; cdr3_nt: TGTGCCAGCAGCTTATACCTGACCTCTAATGAAAAACTGTTTTTT
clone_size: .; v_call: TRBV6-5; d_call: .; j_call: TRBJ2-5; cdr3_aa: CASGRERGYQETQYF; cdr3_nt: TGTGCCAGCGGGAGAGAGAGGGGGTACCAAGAGACCCAGTACTTC
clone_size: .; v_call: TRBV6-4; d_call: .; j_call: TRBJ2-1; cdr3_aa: CASTKTPGGEQFF; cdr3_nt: TGTGCCAGCACAAAGACCCCGGGCGGTGAGCAGTTCTTC
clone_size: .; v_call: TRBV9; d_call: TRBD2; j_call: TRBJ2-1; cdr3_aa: CASSVATSDEQFF; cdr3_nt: TGTGCCAGCAGCGTAGCGACTAGCGATGAGCAGTTCTTC
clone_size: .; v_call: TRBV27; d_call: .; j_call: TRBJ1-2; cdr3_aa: CASTRVPVRFYGYTF; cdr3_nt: TGTGCCAGCACCCGGGTCCCTGTTCGGTTCTATGGCTACACCTTC
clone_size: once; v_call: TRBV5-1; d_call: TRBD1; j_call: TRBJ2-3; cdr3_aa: CASSFGQGADTQYF; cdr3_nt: TGCGCCAGCAGCTTTGGGCAGGGGGCGGATACGCAGTATTTT
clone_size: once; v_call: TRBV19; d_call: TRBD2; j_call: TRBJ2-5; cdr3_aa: CASSTNGRGGETQYF; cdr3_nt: TGTGCCAGTAGTACGAATGGGCGGGGGGGAGAGACCCAGTACTTC
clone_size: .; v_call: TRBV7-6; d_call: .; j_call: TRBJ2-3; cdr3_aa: CASQQMGGVSTDTQYF; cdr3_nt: TGTGCCAGCCAGCAGATGGGGGGCGTTAGTACAGATACGCAGTATTTT
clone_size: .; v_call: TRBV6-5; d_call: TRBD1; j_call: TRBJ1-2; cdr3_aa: CASSPQDREGYGYTF; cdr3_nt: TGTGCCAGCAGTCCCCAGGACAGGGAAGGCTATGGCTACACCTTC
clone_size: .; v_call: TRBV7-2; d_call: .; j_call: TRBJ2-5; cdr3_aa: CASSLHGETQYF; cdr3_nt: TGTGCCAGCAGCTTACATGGGGAGACCCAGTACTTC
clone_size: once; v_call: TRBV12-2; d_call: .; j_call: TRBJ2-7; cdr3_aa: CASRLNWTRARYEQYF; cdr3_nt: TGTGCAAGTCGCCTGAACTGGACCAGGGCCCGATACGAGCAGTACTTC
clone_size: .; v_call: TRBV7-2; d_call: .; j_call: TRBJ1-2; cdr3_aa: CASSLHPTDIRYGYTF; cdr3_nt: TGTGCCAGCAGCTTACATCCCACCGACATAAGATATGGCTACACCTTC
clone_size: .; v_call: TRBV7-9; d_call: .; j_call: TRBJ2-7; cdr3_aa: CASRSLENEQYF; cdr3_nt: TGTGCCAGCAGATCCCTAGAAAACGAGCAGTACTTC
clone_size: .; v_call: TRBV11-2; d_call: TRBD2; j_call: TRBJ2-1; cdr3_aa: CASSRLAGAYNEQFF; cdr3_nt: TGTGCCAGCAGCCGACTAGCGGGGGCCTACAATGAGCAGTTCTTC
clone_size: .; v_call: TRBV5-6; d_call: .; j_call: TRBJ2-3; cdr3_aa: CASSLVADTQYF; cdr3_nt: TGTGCCAGCAGCTTGGTGGCAGATACGCAGTATTTT
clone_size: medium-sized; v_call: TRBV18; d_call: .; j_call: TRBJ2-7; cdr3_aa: CASSPRDDEQYF; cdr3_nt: TGTGCCAGCTCACCACGAGACGACGAGCAGTACTTC
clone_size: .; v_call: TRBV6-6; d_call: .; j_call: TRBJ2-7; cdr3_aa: CASSYSAGSYEQYF; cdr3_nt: TGTGCCAGCAGTTACTCGGCGGGAAGCTACGAGCAGTACTTC
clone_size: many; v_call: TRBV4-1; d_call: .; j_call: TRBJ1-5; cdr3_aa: CASSQEGAGSNQPQHF; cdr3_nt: TGCGCCAGCAGCCAAGAGGGGGCCGGGAGCAATCAGCCCCAGCATTTT
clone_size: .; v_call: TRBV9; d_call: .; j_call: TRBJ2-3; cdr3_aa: CASSTRQGSGKDTQYF; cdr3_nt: TGTGCCAGCAGCACCCGCCAGGGGTCGGGGAAAGATACGCAGTATTTT